Below, one TCR beta chain is given with its context. No antigen is known for it. Nothing much larger sits one base from this clone, and base qualities are not available. The data stem from a study of T cell repertoires in ileal Crohn's disease (dated by TCRdb to the late 2010s). Some background on the complete study: At the time of surgery, 35% to 40% of patients were active smokers, and the median duration of disease was around eight years. Every patient underwent surgery because of a complication, which was stricturing disease in around 60% of cases and penetrating disease in approximately 40%. Roughly half of the patients were given postoperative therapy, with 18 on anti-TNF agents and under 13 on thiopurines. The M6 samples were biopsies of the neoterminal ileum collected during postoperative colonoscopy. TCR repertoire analysis was performed in around 60 Crohn's disease patients drawn from a prospective multicentre cohort. The study ran alongside a multicentre cohort designed to identify predictors of early endoscopic recurrence after ileocolonic resection. Endoscopic postoperative recurrence was defined as a Rutgeerts score above i0. The study sequenced 170 or so mucosal samples from 57 patients, taken at several locations on the surgical specimen and at postoperative endoscopy.

According to the study, the label for this sample's time point signals: neoterminal ileum biopsy at postoperative endoscopy, about 6 months after surgery. Adults with ileal or ileocolonic Crohn's disease and an indication for ileocolonic resection were eligible for inclusion. Before DNA extraction, whole ileal mucosal biopsies were kept frozen at -80 degrees C. A TRizol-based method was used to extract genomic DNA from the frozen whole biopsies, and the DNA was quantified with a NanoDrop 2000 spectrophotometer. General conclusions and limits of the study: Endoscopic recurrence was linked to a higher percentage of high-frequency clones at surgery, and recurrence occurred in every patient whose clonality exceeded 26.8% (18/57). Postoperative endoscopy was performed at varying times within the first year after surgery, with a median delay of 6.9 months. Only a subgroup of patients, of unstated size, had their mucosal CD4 and CD8 T cells sorted and sequenced. A significantly higher proportion of clonal expansions was observed in active smokers at surgery than in non-smokers (25.9% vs 17.9%, p=0.02). Sorted CD8 T cells carried more high-frequency clones than CD4 T cells, suggesting mucosal expansions were mainly CD8.

Measured from the cysteine to the phenylalanine, the CDR3 is 17 residues long. Just CDR3 DNA is preserved here, 51 bases in frame from base 1. The germline V gene gives CDR1 as SGDLS and CDR2 as YYNGEE. Trimming removed 1 base from V and 5 bases from J; the gene matches leave 5 bases unexplained. For commercial TCRB immunosequencing, approximately 500 nanograms of biopsy DNA were submitted for each sample. Adaptive Biotechnology amplified CDR3 regions from genomic DNA with a two-step multiplex PCR that controlled for amplification bias. Primers covering every V and J gene segment were used in the first PCR, while barcodes and Illumina adapters were added in the second PCR. CDR3 libraries were sequenced using an Illumina instrument. Turning to the authors' computational methods: Analysis combined the vendor-provided pipelines with custom analysis of raw data in R/Bioconductor under R version 3.3.0. Clonality, which ranges from 0 to 1, was calculated as the inverse of the normalised Shannon entropy across all productive clones. The repertoire share taken up by the top 100 clones defined high-frequency clones, and only clones that passed a 95% confidence test were kept. Repertoire diversity was measured with the Simpson index, and overlap between samples was measured with the Morisita-Horn index. Sourced from immuneACCESS, this table was stored by TCRdb with only in-frame sequences that have V and J called. A share of the clones is absent; for the studies checked, an unresolved V gene accounts for under half, and the remainder has no known explanation. V, J and clone size were drawn from that table, and D and trimming were deduced from the DNA. For this sample the table gives some 15,000 clones, of which more than 60% were detected only once. Clones ranked in the top ten supply approximately 4.3% of the sample.

The sequencing input was ileal tissue. Recombination joined TRBV9 with TRBJ2-1, and 14 junctional nucleotides match TRBD2. This clonotype originated in an adult with Crohn's disease. In nucleotide form, the sequence is TGTGCCAGCAGCGTAAGTGGGGGACTAGCGGGAGACAATGAGCAGTTCTTC. It encodes CASSVSGGLAGDNEQFF.